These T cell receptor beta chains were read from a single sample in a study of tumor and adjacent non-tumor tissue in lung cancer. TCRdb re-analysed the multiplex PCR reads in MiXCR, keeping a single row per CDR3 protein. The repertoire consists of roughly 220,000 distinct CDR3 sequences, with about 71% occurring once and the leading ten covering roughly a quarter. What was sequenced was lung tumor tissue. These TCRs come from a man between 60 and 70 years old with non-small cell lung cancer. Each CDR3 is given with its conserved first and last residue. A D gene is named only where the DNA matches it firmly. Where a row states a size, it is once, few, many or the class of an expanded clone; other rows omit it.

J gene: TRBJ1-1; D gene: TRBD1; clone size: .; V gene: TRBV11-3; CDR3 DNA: TGTGCCAGCATCACGCCCGGGACAGGGTACGTGAACACTGAAGCTATCTTT; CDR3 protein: CASITPGTGYVNTEAIF
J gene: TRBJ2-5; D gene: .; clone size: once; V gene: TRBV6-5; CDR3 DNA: TGTGCCAGCGGTGATATCGGGACCGCGAGGGTCCAGTACTTC; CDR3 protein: CASGDIGTARVQYF
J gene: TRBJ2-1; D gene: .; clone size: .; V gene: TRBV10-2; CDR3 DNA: TGCGCCAGCAGGGCGGGGACAGAGACCTACAATGAGCAGTTCTTC; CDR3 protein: CASRAGTETYNEQFF
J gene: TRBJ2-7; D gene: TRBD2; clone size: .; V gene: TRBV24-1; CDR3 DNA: TGTGCCACCAGTGAACGGGGACTAGCGGGCTCCTACGAGCAGTACTTC; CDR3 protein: CATSERGLAGSYEQYF
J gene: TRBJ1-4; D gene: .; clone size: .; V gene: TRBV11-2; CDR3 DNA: TGTGCCAGCAGTTTCAGGGAGAGAAATGAAAACCTGTTTTTT; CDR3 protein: CASSFRERNENLFF
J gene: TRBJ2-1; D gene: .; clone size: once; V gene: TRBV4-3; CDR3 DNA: TGCGCCAGCAACCAGACTCAGGTGTCGAGCTCCTACTATGAGCAGTTCTTC; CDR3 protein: CASNQTQVSSSYYEQFF
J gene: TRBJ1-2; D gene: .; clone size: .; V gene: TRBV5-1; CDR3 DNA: TGCGCCAGCAGCTTGGAGGCAGCCTCTAACTATGGCTACACCTTC; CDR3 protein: CASSLEAASNYGYTF
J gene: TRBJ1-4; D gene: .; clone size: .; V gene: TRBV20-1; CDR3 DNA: TGCAGTGCTCCGGGGGGAGACCGAGAGAAACTGTTTTTT; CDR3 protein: CSAPGGDREKLFF
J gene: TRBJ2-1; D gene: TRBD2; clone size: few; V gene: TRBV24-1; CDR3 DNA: TGTGCCACCAGTGAGTCTAGCGGGCCTCACACCAATGAGCAGTTCTTC; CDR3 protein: CATSESSGPHTNEQFF
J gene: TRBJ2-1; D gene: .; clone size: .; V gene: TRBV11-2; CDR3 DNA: TGTGCCAGTAGGGTGGGACTGAACAATAAGCAGTTCTTC; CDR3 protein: CASRVGLNNKQFF
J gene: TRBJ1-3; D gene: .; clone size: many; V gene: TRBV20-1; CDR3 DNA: TGCAGTGCTATTCAATCTGGAAACACCATATATTTT; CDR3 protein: CSAIQSGNTIYF
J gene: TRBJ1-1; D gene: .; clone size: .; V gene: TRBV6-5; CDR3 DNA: TGTGCCAGCAGTTACCATGGGGATACTACTGAAACTTTCTTT; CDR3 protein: CASSYHGDTTETFF
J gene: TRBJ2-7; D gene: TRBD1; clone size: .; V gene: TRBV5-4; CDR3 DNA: TGTGAAAGCAGCTTGGGACAGGGAGGCCTCGAGCAGTACTTC; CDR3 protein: CESSLGQGGLEQYF
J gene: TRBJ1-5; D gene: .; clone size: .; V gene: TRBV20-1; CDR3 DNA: TGCAGTGCTAGAGATAGGCAGGAGAGCCATGGCGGACCCGATCAGCCCCGGCATTTT; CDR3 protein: CSARDRQESHGGPDQPRHF
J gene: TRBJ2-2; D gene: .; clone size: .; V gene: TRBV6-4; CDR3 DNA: TGTGCCAGCAGTGAAAGGGACACCGGGGAGCTGTTTTTT; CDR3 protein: CASSERDTGELFF
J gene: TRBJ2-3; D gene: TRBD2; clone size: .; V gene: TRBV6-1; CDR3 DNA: TGTGCAAGCAGTGAAGTGTCGGGAGGAGGGCAGGATACGCAGTATTTT; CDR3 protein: CASSEVSGGGQDTQYF
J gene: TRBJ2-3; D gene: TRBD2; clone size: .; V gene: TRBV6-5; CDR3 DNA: TGTGCCAGTAGACCACTAGCGGGAGTCGGAGATACGCAGTATTTT; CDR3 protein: CASRPLAGVGDTQYF
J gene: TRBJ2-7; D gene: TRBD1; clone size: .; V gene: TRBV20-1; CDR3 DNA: TGCAATGCTAGGGACAGGGGCTACGAGCAGTACTTC; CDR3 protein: CNARDRGYEQYF
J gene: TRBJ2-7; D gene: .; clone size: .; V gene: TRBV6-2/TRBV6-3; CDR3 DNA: TGTGTCAACAGTTCCGTCTCTAGATTCGTGTACTTC; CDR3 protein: CVNSSVSRFVYF
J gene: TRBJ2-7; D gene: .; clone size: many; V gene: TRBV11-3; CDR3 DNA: TGTGCCAGCGGATCCTACGAGCAGTACTTC; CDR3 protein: CASGSYEQYF
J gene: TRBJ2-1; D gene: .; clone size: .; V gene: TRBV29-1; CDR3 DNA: TGCAGCGCCCGGTCCCAGTACAATGGGCAGTTCTTC; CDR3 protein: CSARSQYNGQFF
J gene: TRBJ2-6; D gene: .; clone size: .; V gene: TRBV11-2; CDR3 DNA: TGTGCCAGCAGCTTAGGGACACTACGTTCTGTGGCCAACGTACTGACTTTC; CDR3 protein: CASSLGTLRSVANVLTF
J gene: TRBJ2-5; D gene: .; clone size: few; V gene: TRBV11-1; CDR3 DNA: TGTGCCAGCACCCCCAATTGGGACTCTGAGGCCCAGTACTTC; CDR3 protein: CASTPNWDSEAQYF